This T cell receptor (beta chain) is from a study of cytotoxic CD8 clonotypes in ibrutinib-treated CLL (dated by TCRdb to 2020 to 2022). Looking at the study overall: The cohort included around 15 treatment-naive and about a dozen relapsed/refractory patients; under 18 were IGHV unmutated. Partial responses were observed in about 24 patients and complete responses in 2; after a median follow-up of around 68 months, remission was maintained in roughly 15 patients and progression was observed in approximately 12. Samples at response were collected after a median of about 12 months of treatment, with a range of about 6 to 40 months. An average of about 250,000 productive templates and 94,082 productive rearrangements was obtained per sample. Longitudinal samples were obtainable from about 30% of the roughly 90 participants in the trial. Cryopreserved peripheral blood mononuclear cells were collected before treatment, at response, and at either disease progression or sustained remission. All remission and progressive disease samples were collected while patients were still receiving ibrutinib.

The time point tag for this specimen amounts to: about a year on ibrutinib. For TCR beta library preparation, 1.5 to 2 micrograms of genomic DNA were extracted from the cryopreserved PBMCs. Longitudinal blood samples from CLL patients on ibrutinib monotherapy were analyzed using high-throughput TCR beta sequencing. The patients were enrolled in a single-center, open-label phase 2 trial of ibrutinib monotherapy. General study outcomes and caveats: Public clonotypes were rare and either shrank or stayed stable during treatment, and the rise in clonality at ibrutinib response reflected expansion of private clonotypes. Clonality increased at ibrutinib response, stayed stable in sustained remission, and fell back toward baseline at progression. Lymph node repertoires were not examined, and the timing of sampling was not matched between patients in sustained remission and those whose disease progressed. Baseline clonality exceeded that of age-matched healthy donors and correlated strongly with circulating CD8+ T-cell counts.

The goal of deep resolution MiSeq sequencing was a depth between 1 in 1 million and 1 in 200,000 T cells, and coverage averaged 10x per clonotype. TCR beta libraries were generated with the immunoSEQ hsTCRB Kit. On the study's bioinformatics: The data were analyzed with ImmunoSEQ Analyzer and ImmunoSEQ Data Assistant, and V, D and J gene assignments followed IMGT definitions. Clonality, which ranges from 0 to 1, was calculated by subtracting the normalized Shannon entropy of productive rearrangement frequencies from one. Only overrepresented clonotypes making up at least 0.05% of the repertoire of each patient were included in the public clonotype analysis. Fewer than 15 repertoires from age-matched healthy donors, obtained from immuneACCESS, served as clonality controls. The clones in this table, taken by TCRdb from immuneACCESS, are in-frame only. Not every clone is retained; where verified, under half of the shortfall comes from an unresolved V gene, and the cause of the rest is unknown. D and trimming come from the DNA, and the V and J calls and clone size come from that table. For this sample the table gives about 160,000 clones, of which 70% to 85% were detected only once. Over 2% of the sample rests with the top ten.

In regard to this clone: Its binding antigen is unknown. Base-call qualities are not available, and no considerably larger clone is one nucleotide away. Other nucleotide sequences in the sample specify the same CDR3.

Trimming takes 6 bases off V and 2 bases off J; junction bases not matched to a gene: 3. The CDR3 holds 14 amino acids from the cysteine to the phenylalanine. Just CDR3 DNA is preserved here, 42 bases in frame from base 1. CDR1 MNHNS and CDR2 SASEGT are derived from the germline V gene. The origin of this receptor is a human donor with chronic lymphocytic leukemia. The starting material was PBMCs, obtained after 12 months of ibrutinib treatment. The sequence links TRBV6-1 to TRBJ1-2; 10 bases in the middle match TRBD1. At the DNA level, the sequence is TGTGCCAGCAGCCCGGGACAGGGGAACTATGGCTACACCTTC. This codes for CASSPGQGNYGYTF.